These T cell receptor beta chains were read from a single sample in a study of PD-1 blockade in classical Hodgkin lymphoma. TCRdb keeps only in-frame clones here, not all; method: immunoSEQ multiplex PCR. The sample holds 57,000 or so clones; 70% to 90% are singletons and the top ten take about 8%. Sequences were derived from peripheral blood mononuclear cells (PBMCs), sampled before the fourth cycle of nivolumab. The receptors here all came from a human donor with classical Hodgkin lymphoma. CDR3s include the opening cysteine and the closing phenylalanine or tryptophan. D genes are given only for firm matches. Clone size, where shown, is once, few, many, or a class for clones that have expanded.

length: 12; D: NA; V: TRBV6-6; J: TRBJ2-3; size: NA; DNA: TGTGCCAGCGGGGGTTGGACAGATACGCAGTATTTT; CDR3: CASGGWTDTQYF
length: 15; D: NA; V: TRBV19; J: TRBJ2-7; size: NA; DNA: TGTGCCAGTAGTATAGTTTCAGGGTTGGCCTACGAGCAGTACTTC; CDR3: CASSIVSGLAYEQYF
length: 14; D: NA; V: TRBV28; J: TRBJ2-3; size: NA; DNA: TGTGCCAGCAGATCGAGCGGGAGCACAGATACGCAGTATTTT; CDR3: CASRSSGSTDTQYF
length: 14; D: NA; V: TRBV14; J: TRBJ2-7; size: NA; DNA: TGTGCCAGCAGCCTACCCGGGACAAACTACGAGCAGTACTTC; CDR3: CASSLPGTNYEQYF
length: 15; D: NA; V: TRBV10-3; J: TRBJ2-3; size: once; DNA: TGTGCCATCAGTACCTACCTCGAGATATCAGATACGCAGTATTTT; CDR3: CAISTYLEISDTQYF
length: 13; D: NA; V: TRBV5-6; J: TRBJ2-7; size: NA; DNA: TGTGCCAGCACCCTCGACGGTCCCTACGAGCAGTACTTC; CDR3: CASTLDGPYEQYF
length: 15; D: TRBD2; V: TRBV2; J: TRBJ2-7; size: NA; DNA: TGTGCCAGCACGATGGCCCACGGGACTAGATACGAGCAGTACTTC; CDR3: CASTMAHGTRYEQYF
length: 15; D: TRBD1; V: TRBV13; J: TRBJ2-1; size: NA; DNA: TGTGCCAGCAGCGAAGGGGGCGGTTGGTCCAATGAGCAGTTCTTC; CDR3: CASSEGGGWSNEQFF
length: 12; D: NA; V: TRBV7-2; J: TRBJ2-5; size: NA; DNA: TGTGCCAGCAGCTTAGCGGGGGAGACCCAGTACTTC; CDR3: CASSLAGETQYF
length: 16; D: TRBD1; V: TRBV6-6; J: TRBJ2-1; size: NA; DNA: TGTGCCAGCAGCCCACTAGGGACAGGGGTCTACAATGAGCAGTTCTTC; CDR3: CASSPLGTGVYNEQFF
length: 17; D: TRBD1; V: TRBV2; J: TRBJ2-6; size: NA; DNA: TGTGCCAGCAGCTGGGACAGGGGCGCTTCTGGGGCCAACGTCCTGACTTTC; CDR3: CASSWDRGASGANVLTF
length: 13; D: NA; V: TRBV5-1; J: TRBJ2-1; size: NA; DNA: TGCGCCAGCAGCGGGGGGTTACCCGGTGAGCAGTTCTTC; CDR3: CASSGGLPGEQFF
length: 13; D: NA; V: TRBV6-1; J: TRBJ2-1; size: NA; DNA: TGTGCCAGCCAGGGGATGGAAGCCAATGAGCAGTTCTTC; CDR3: CASQGMEANEQFF
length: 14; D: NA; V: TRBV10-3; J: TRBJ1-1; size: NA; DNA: TGTGCCATCGGGAGCGGACGGAAGAACACTGAAGCTTTCTTT; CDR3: CAIGSGRKNTEAFF
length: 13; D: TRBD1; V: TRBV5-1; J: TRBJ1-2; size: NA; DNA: TGCGCCAGCAGCCATGACAGGGTTGGTGGCTACACCTTC; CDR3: CASSHDRVGGYTF
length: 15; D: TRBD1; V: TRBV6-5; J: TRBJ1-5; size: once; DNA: TGTGCCAGCAAATTCACGGGACAGCGAGACCAGCCCCAGCATTTT; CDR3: CASKFTGQRDQPQHF
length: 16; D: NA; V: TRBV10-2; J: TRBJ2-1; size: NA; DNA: TGCGCCAGCGTAACCCCCCCGGGAACCGAAAACAATGAGCAGTTCTTC; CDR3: CASVTPPGTENNEQFF
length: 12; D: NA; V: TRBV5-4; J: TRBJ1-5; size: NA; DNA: TGTGCCGGGGGGACGGGCAATCAGCCCCAGCATTTT; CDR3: CAGGTGNQPQHF
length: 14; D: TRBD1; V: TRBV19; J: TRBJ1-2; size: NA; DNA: TGTGCCGCTAAGCGGGACAGGGGATCCTATGGCTACACCTTC; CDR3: CAAKRDRGSYGYTF
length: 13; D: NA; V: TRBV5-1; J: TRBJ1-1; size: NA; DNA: TGCGCCAGCAGCTTAGGCACGAACACTGAAGCTTTCTTT; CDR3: CASSLGTNTEAFF
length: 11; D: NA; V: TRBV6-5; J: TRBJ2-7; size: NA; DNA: TGTGCCAGCAGGGCAGGTTACGAGCAGTACTTC; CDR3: CASRAGYEQYF
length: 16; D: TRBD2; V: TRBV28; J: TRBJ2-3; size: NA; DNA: TGTGCCAGCAGTGGCGCCGGGACTAGCGGAACAGATACGCAGTATTTT; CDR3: CASSGAGTSGTDTQYF
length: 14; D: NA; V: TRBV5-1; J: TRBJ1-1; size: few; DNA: TGCGCCAGCAGCGGGTTGGGACAAATGGATGAAGCTTTCTTT; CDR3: CASSGLGQMDEAFF
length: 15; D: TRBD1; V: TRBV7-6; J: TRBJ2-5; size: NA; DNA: TGTGCCAGCAGCTATAGGGTAGGGACAGGAGAGACCCAGTACTTC; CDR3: CASSYRVGTGETQYF
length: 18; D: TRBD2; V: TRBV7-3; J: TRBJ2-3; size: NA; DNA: TGTGCCAGCAGCCCCTCCGGACTAGCAGGGATTCGGGCAGATACGCAGTATTTT; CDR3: CASSPSGLAGIRADTQYF
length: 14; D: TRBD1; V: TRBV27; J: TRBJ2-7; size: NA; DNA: TGTGCCAGCAGTCCCGCGCTCGCCAGGGGGCGCGGGTACTTC; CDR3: CASSPALARGRGYF
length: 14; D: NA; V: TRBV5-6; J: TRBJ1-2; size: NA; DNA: TGTGCCAGCAGCTTGGTCGGGGAGGACTATGGCTACACCTTC; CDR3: CASSLVGEDYGYTF
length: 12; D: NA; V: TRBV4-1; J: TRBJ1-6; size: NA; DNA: TGCGCCAGCAGCCAACCCCAGGCTCCCCTCCACTTT; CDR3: CASSQPQAPLHF
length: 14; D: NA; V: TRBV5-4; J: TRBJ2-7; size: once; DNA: TGTGCCAGCAGCTTGCCGGGTTCCACCTACGAGCAGTACTTC; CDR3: CASSLPGSTYEQYF
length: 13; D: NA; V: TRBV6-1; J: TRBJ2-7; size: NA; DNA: TGTGCCAGCAGTAGAGAATTAATGAACGAGCAGTACTTC; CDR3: CASSRELMNEQYF
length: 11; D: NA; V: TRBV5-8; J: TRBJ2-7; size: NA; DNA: TGTGCCAGCAGCTTGTTCTACGAGCAGTACTTC; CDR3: CASSLFYEQYF
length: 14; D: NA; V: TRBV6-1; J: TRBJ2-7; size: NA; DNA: TGTGCCAGCAGTGAATTGCAGGGCCCCTACGAGCAGTACTTC; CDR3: CASSELQGPYEQYF
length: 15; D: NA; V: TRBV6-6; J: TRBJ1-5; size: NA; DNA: TGTGCCAGCAGTTACTTCCGGGGCACTAATCAGCCCCAGCATTTT; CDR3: CASSYFRGTNQPQHF
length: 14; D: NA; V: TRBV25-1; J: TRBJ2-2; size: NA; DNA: TGTGCCAGCAGCGGACGAGGGTTCCCCGGGGAGCTGTTTTTT; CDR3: CASSGRGFPGELFF
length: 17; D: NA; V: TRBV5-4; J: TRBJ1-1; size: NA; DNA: TGTGCCAGCAGCCAAGGACCACCGCGATTCATGAACACTGAGGCTTTCTTT; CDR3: CASSQGPPRFMNTEAFF
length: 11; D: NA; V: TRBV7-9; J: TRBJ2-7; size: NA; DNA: TGTGCCAGCAGCCCTAGGGTCGAGCAGTACTTC; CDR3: CASSPRVEQYF
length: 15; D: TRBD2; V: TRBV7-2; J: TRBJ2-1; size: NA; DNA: TGTGCCAGCAGCTCGAGCGGGGGGGCCTACAATGAGCAGTTCTTC; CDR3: CASSSSGGAYNEQFF
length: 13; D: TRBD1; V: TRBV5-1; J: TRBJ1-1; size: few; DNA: TGCGCCAGCAGCATTCCGGGACAGCTCGAAGCTTTCTTT; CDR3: CASSIPGQLEAFF
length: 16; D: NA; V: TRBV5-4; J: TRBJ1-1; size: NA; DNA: TGTGCCAGCAGCTTCGTAAGTACGGGGGTCGGGACTGAAGCTTTCTTT; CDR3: CASSFVSTGVGTEAFF
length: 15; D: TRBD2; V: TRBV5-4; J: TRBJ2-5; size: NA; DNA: TGTGCCAGCAGCTTGGCGGCGGGGGTGCACGAGACCCAGTACTTC; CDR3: CASSLAAGVHETQYF
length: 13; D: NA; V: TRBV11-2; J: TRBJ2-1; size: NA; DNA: TGTGCCAGCAGCCAGAACGATAACAATGAGCAGTTCTTC; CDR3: CASSQNDNNEQFF
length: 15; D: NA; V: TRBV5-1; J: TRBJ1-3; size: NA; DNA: TGCGCCAGCAGCTTGCAGACGGCCTCTGGAAACACCATATATTTT; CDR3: CASSLQTASGNTIYF
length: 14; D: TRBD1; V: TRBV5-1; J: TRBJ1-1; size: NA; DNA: TGCGCCAGCAGCCAGGACAGGAGTAACACTGAAGCTTTCTTT; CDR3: CASSQDRSNTEAFF